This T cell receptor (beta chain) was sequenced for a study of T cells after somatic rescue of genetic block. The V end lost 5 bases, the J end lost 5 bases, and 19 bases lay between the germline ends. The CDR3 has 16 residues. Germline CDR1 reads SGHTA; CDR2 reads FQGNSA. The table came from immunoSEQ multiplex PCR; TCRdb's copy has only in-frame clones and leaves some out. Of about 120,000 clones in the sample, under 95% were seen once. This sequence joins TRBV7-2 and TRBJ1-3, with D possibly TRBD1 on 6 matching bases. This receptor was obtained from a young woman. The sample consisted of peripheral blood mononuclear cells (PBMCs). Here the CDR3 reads CASSQSGDEYRNTIYF. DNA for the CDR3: TGTGCCAGCAGCCAGTCAGGGGATGAGTATAGAAACACCATATATTTT.